These 13 T cell receptor beta chains were all obtained from the same sample, sequenced in a study of OX40 agonist ivuxolimab in advanced cancers. Repertoires were generated with immunoSEQ multiplex PCR, while TCRdb's copy carries only in-frame clones and drops some. Here the sample spans tens of thousands of clones, around 83% being singletons. Sequenced material: CD4+ or CD8+ T cells sorted from blood, taken in a trial of the OX40 agonist ivuxolimab. The source is an adult with an advanced solid tumor such as melanoma, head and neck, liver or kidney cancer.

The chain is built from TRBV6-5 and TRBJ2-3, with 7 positions matching TRBD1. The CDR3 has 14 residues. Germline assignment: CDR1 MNHEY and CDR2 SVGAGI. Trimming removed 4 bases from V and 6 bases from J; junction bases left unmatched: 7. The CDR3 DNA reads as TGTGCCAGCAGTTTCGACAGGGCCGTCGATACGCAGTATTTT. Its protein is CASSFDRAVDTQYF.

Written as DNA, the CDR3 is TGTGCCAGCACCTATTCCCCTTTAGCCACTGAAGCTTTCTTT. This encodes CASTYSPLATEAFF. The V call is TRBV6-5, the J call TRBJ1-1; D remains unclear. Trimming removed 7 bases at V and 4 bases at J, with 16 bases between. Germline V gives CDR1 MNHEY, CDR2 SVGAGI. The CDR3 spans 14 residues.

V is TRBV12-5 and J is TRBJ1-2; D gene unclear. The V end was cut by 6 bases, the J end by 5 bases, with 19 bases between. The CDR3 spans 15 residues. Germline CDR1 reads LGHNT; CDR2 reads FRNRAP. The CDR3 sequence is CASGRSGGLPYGYTF. In DNA, the CDR3 is TGTGCTAGTGGCCGTTCTGGAGGATTGCCTTATGGCTACACCTTC.

This clone has only a few counts. J is TRBJ1-5 and V is TRBV27, with TRBD1 matching over 7 bases. Germline trimming cut 3 bases from V and 5 bases from J; bases unmatched to any gene: 4. This CDR3 contains 14 residues. Germline loops: CDR1 MNHEY, CDR2 SMNVEV (reference sequence). CDR3 loop: CASSLRQGHQPQHF. The DNA of the CDR3 is TGTGCCAGCAGTTTGCGACAGGGACATCAGCCCCAGCATTTT.

The rearrangement joins TRBV16 to TRBJ1-1; TRBD1 matches at 7 bases. Germline trimming cut 0 bases from V and 2 bases from J; bases unmatched to any gene: 6. The V gene's germline CDR1 is KGHSY and CDR2 FQNENV. The CDR3 extends over 16 amino acids. This CDR3 reads CASSQSMGQINTEAFF. In DNA, the CDR3 is TGTGCCAGCAGCCAATCAATGGGACAGATTAACACTGAAGCTTTCTTT.

This rearrangement joins TRBV9 to TRBJ2-7, with D perhaps TRBD1 (5 bases). Trimming stripped 0 bases from V and 3 bases from J, with 13 bases between. This CDR3 comprises 15 residues. Germline assignment: CDR1 SGDLS and CDR2 YYNGEE. The CDR3 loop is CASSVASTAIYEQYF. CDR3 DNA sequence: TGTGCCAGCAGCGTAGCTTCGACAGCGATCTACGAGCAGTACTTC.

The chain joins TRBV6-5 to TRBJ1-2, with 7 bases lining up with TRBD1. CDR1 and CDR2 (germline): MNHEY, SVGAGI. Trimming cost V 0 bases and J 2 bases; bases outside gene matches: 3. This CDR3 comprises 15 residues. The CDR3: CASSYSGDSNYGYTF. In nucleotides, the CDR3 is TGTGCCAGCAGTTACTCTGGGGACAGCAACTATGGCTACACCTTC.

The CDR3 nucleotides are TGTGTCGCTACCGGGGCCCGGGGCACTGAAGCTTTCTTT. It encodes CVATGARGTEAFF. The V call is TRBV30, the J call TRBJ1-1; weak D call: TRBD1 (5 bases). The germline CDR1 and CDR2 sequences are GTSNPN and SVGIG (reference sequence). The CDR3 is 13 amino acids.

J is TRBJ2-7 and V is TRBV6-5, with a possible D match to TRBD1 (5 bases). CDR1 is MNHEY, CDR2 SVGAGI, per germline. Trimming took off 2 bases at V and 7 bases at J, with 12 bases between the two ends. The length of the CDR3 is 13 residues. The CDR3 region is CASSYGPGSEQYF. The CDR3, as DNA: TGTGCCAGCAGTTACGGGCCAGGGTCGGAGCAGTACTTC.

This clone showed up just a few times. This chain uses TRBV7-8 with TRBJ1-1, with no clear D. Trimming removed 0 bases from V and 10 bases from J, with 9 bases in between. The CDR3 loop spans 12 amino acids. In germline, CDR1 is SGHVS, CDR2 FQNEAQ. The CDR3 sequence: CASSLATRGAFF. CDR3 in DNA: TGTGCCAGCAGCTTAGCCACACGGGGAGCTTTCTTT.

V is TRBV15 and J is TRBJ2-1, with D possibly TRBD2 on 6 matching bases. Germline V gives CDR1 LNHNV, CDR2 YYDKDF (reference sequence). V lost 2 bases, J lost 4 bases, and 24 bases lay in between. The CDR3 has 19 residues. The DNA of the CDR3 is TGTGCCACCAGCAGACTCCCGGGAGACACCCGCGAGACTTACAATGAGCAGTTCTTC. Translating it yields CATSRLPGDTRETYNEQFF.

V usage is TRBV6-6 and J usage is TRBJ1-1; D possibly corresponds to TRBD1 (5 bases). V was pared by 4 bases and J by 4 bases, with 13 bases between. CDR1 MNHNY and CDR2 SVGAGI come from the germline V gene (reference sequence). The CDR3 loop spans 14 amino acids. The chain's CDR3 is CASSSSVGGTEAFF. The CDR3 nucleotides read TGTGCCAGCAGTTCGAGTGTCGGGGGCACTGAAGCTTTCTTT.

V gene TRBV6-5 combines with J gene TRBJ2-7; 12 bases line up with TRBD2. The CDR3 has 13 residues. V shed 5 bases, J shed 7 bases, and the junction held 3 bases outside the gene matches. Per the germline V gene, CDR1 is MNHEY and CDR2 is SVGAGI. CDR3 protein: CASSTGTSGEQYF. CDR3 DNA: TGTGCCAGCAGTACCGGGACTAGCGGGGAGCAGTACTTC.